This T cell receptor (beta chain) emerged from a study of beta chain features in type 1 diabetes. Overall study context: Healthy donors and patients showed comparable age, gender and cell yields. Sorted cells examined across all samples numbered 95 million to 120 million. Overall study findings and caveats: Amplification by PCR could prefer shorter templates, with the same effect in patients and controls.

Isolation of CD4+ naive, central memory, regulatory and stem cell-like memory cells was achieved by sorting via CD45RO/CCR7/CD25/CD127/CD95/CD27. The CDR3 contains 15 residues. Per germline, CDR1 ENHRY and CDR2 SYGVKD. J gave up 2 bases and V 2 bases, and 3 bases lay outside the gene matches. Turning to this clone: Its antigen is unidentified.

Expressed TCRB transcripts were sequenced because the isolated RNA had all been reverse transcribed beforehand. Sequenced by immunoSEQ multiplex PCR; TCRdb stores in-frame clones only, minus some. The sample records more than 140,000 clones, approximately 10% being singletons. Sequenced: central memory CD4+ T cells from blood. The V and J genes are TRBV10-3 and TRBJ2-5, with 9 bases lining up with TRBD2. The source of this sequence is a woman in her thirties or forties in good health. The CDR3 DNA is TGTGCCATCAGTGAGACTAGCGGGCCTCAAGAGACCCAGTACTTC. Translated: CAISETSGPQETQYF.